The 18 T cell receptor beta chains below come from one sample, sequenced in a study of CD8+ T cells in alopecia areata. Investigators isolated RNA and reverse transcribed it into cDNA to act as the sequencing template. Generated by immunoSEQ multiplex PCR, the TCRdb table keeps only in-frame clones and is missing some. Among 90,000 to 150,000 clones listed, 35% to 40% were seen once. The sequenced sample consisted of CD4+ T cells sorted from blood. These receptor sequences come from a human donor with alopecia areata.

The genes are TRBV11-3 and TRBJ2-7; 7 positions agree with TRBD1. The ends lost 0 bases at V and 6 bases at J; junction bases unmatched: 11. Germline V CDR1 and CDR2: SGHNT, YENEEA. The CDR3 runs to 16 residues. The CDR3 loop reads CASSLDQGGQSSEQYF. In nucleotides, the CDR3 is TGTGCCAGCAGCTTAGATCAAGGGGGACAGAGCTCCGAGCAGTACTTC. The variable domain in full, completed from reference TRBV11-3 and TRBJ2-7, reads EAGVVQSPRYKIIEKKQPVAFWCNPISGHNTLYWYLQNLGQGPELLIRYENEEAVDDSQLPKDRFSAERLKGVDSTLKIQPAELGDSAVYLCASSLDQGGQSSEQYFGPGTRLTVT.

This chain uses TRBV30 with TRBJ2-4; TRBD2 agrees at 10 bases. With 3 bases clipped from V and 8 bases from J, the junction kept 7 bases outside the gene matches. This CDR3 has 14 residues. Germline assignment: CDR1 GTSNPN and CDR2 SVGIG (reference sequence). CDR3 loop: CAWSASGSGDIQYF. The CDR3 nucleotides are TGTGCCTGGAGCGCTAGCGGGAGCGGGGACATTCAGTACTTC.

This clone was seen a handful of times. The chain uses TRBV15 and TRBJ1-3, with a possible D match to TRBD1 (6 bases). In germline, CDR1 is LNHNV, CDR2 YYDKDF (reference sequence). There are 14 residues in the CDR3. Trimming removed 0 bases from V and 9 bases from J, with 12 bases in between. The CDR3 sequence: CATSRELDSPTIYF. Written as DNA, the CDR3 is TGTGCCACCAGCAGAGAGCTGGACAGCCCCACCATATATTTT.

The V gene is TRBV27, the J gene TRBJ2-2; the match to TRBD2 covers 8 bases. CDR3 length: 14 amino acids. CDR1 and CDR2 from the germline V gene are MNHEY and SMNVEV (reference sequence). V lost 5 bases, J lost 8 bases, and 7 bases stayed unmatched. CDR3 sequence (DNA): TGTGCCAGCAGTCTTACTAGCGGAAGGGGGGAGCTGTTTTTT. Protein: CASSLTSGRGELFF.

The genes are TRBV29-1 and TRBJ1-1; 7 nucleotides agree with TRBD1. The CDR3 runs to 14 residues. The J segment lost 1 base and the V segment lost 5 bases, leaving 7 bases of the junction unmatched. From germline, CDR1 is SQVTM and CDR2 ANQGSEA. The CDR3 loop reads CSVIRQGGNTEAFF. CDR3 nucleotide sequence: TGCAGCGTTATAAGACAGGGAGGGAACACTGAAGCTTTCTTT.

In its sample, this clone was seen a few times. The CDR3 is CASSPRRETQYF. In nucleotides, the CDR3 is TGTGCCAGCAGCCCGAGGCGGGAGACCCAGTACTTC. The rearrangement uses TRBV6-6 and TRBJ2-5; no reliable D call. The CDR3 loop spans 12 amino acids. CDR1 and CDR2 from the germline V gene are MNHNY and SVGAGI (reference sequence). The ends were cut back, 6 bases at V and 5 bases at J, with 10 bases in the middle.

The rearrangement joins TRBV2 to TRBJ1-2; tentatively, D is TRBD1 (5 bases). The CDR3 runs 12 residues. Trimming stripped 3 bases from V and 8 bases from J, with 10 bases between. From germline, CDR1 is SNHLY and CDR2 FYNNEI. CDR3 sequence reads: CASSEPRGGYTF. In DNA form, the CDR3 reads TGTGCCAGCAGTGAGCCCCGGGGGGGCTACACCTTC.

The V and J genes are TRBV29-1 and TRBJ2-3, with unresolved D. Trimming shortened V by 5 bases and J by 0 bases, and 6 bases separated the two germline ends. From germline, CDR1 is SQVTM and CDR2 ANQGSEA. The CDR3 is 12 residues long. The CDR3 sequence is CSVRSSTDTQYF. The CDR3 DNA follows: TGCAGCGTTAGGAGTAGCACAGATACGCAGTATTTT.

This chain uses TRBV7-2 with TRBJ2-1, with D unclear. In germline, CDR1 is SGHTA, CDR2 FQGNSA. The CDR3 runs to 11 residues. V shed 3 bases and J shed 12 bases, with 9 bases lying between them. The CDR3, as DNA: TGTGCCAGCAGCTTGGGAATTTTGCAGTTCTTC. Translation: CASSLGILQFF.

A few counts support this clone. The V and J genes are TRBV7-9 and TRBJ1-1, with 9 bases that match TRBD1. This CDR3 is 15 amino acids long. V shed 4 bases, J shed 2 bases, and the junction held 5 bases outside the gene matches. Germline V gene data show CDR1 as SEHNR and CDR2 as FQNEAQ (reference sequence). The CDR3 nucleotides read TGTGCCAGCAGCTCGCCGGGACAGGGAAACACTGAAGCTTTCTTT. It codes for CASSSPGQGNTEAFF.

The chain uses TRBV20-1 and TRBJ2-3; D is unclear. Trimming took 7 bases from V and 2 from J, leaving 7 bases between them. This CDR3 spans 11 amino acids. Germline CDR1 and CDR2: DFQATT and SNEGSKA (reference sequence). CDR3 sequence: CSGLHTDTQYF. DNA of the CDR3: TGCAGTGGACTCCACACAGATACGCAGTATTTT.

The CDR3 bases are TGTGCCAGCTCACCAGGCTCAGTGGGGCCCGAGCAGTACTTC. Translation gives CASSPGSVGPEQYF. The chain uses TRBV18 and TRBJ2-7; D perhaps matches TRBD1 (5 bases). The germline V and J ends were trimmed by 2 bases and 6 bases, with 14 bases remaining between them. CDR1 and CDR2 (germline): KGHSH, LQKENI. The CDR3 spans 14 residues. The full variable domain, in which reference TRBV18 and TRBJ2-7 provide the parts outside the CDR3, is NAGVMQNPRHLVRRRGQEARLRCSPMKGHSHVYWYRQLPEEGLKFMVYLQKENIIDESGMPKERFSAEFPKEGPSILRIQQVVRGDSAAYFCASSPGSVGPEQYFGPGTRLTVT.

This chain joins TRBV29-1 and TRBJ2-7; D gene ambiguous. The CDR3 totals 14 residues. CDR1 is SQVTM, CDR2 ANQGSEA, per germline. V lost 6 bases, J lost 1 base, and 16 bases lay in between. CDR3 bases: TGCAGCGTCTCAGGTGAAGGTGGTTCCTACGAGCAGTACTTC. This gives the protein CSVSGEGGSYEQYF.

The V gene is TRBV2, the J gene TRBJ1-5, with D possibly being TRBD1 (5 bases). Trimming took 8 bases from V and 0 from J, leaving 14 bases between them. This CDR3 contains 15 residues. CDR1 and CDR2 from the germline V gene are SNHLY and FYNNEI. Here the CDR3 reads CASAKGANSNQPQHF. In DNA form, the CDR3 reads TGTGCCAGCGCAAAAGGGGCAAATAGCAATCAGCCCCAGCATTTT.

There are a few counts of this clone. The chain's CDR3 is CASSSGTGPAFYEQYF. The CDR3 bases are TGTGCCAGCAGCTCGGGGACAGGGCCCGCCTTTTACGAGCAGTACTTC. V and J are TRBV7-9 and TRBJ2-7; 9 bases line up with TRBD1. The CDR3 is made up of 16 amino acids. After removal of 4 bases from V and 4 bases from J, the junction contained 11 bases not matched to a gene. CDR1 and CDR2 from the germline V gene are SEHNR and FQNEAQ (reference sequence).

The chain has TRBV5-1 and TRBJ2-2, with TRBD1 as a possible D gene (5 bases). CDR1 and CDR2 from the germline V gene are SGHRS and YFSETQ. V was cut by 1 base and J by 1 base, with 14 bases left in between. The CDR3 runs 17 residues. The CDR3 DNA is TGCGCCAGCAGCTTGAGAATTGACAGATTGAACACCGGGGAGCTGTTTTTT. Residues: CASSLRIDRLNTGELFF.

This chain links TRBV4-1 with TRBJ2-1; D perhaps matches TRBD2 (7 bases). CDR1 MGHRA and CDR2 YSYEKL come from the germline V gene. The CDR3 totals 14 residues. V was clipped by 5 bases and J by 9 bases, with 17 bases between them. CDR3 in DNA: TGCGCCAGCAGCTCGGGGGGCCCTAGGGGTGAGCAGTTCTTC. This encodes CASSSGGPRGEQFF.

This clone has only a few counts. V and J are TRBV13 and TRBJ1-3; D is unclear. This CDR3 comprises 17 residues. The V end was cut by 4 bases, the J end by 0 bases, with 16 bases between. Germline CDR1 reads PRHDT; CDR2 reads FYEKMQ (reference sequence). CDR3 amino acids: CASSSPSVGRSGNTIYF. The CDR3 DNA reads as TGTGCCAGCAGCTCCCCCTCGGTCGGGCGCTCTGGAAACACCATATATTTT.